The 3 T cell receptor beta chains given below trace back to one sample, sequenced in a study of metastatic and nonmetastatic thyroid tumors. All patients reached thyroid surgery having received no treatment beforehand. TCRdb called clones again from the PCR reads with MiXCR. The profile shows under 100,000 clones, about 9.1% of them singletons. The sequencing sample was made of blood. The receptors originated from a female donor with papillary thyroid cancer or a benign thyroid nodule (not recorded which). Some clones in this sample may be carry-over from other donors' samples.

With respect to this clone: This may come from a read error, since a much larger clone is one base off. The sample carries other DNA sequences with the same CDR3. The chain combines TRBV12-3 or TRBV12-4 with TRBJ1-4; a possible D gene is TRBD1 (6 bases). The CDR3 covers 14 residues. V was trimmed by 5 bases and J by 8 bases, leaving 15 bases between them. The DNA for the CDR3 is TGTGCCAGCAGTCCCAGGGGTCCACAAGAAAAACTGTTTTTT. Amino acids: CASSPRGPQEKLFF.

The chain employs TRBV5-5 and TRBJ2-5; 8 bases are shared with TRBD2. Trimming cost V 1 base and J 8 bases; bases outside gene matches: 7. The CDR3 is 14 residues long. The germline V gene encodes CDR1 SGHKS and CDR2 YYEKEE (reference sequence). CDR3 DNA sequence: TGTGCCAGCAGCTTGTCGGGGGGGCAGGGCACCCAGTACTTC. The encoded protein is CASSLSGGQGTQYF.

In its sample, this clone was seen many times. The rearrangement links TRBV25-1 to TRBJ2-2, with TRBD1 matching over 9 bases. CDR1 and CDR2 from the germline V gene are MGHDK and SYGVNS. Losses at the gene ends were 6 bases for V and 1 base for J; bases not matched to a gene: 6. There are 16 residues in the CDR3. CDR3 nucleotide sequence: TGTGCCAGCAGGGCTAAGGGACAGGGGAACACCGGGGAGCTGTTTTTT. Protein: CASRAKGQGNTGELFF.